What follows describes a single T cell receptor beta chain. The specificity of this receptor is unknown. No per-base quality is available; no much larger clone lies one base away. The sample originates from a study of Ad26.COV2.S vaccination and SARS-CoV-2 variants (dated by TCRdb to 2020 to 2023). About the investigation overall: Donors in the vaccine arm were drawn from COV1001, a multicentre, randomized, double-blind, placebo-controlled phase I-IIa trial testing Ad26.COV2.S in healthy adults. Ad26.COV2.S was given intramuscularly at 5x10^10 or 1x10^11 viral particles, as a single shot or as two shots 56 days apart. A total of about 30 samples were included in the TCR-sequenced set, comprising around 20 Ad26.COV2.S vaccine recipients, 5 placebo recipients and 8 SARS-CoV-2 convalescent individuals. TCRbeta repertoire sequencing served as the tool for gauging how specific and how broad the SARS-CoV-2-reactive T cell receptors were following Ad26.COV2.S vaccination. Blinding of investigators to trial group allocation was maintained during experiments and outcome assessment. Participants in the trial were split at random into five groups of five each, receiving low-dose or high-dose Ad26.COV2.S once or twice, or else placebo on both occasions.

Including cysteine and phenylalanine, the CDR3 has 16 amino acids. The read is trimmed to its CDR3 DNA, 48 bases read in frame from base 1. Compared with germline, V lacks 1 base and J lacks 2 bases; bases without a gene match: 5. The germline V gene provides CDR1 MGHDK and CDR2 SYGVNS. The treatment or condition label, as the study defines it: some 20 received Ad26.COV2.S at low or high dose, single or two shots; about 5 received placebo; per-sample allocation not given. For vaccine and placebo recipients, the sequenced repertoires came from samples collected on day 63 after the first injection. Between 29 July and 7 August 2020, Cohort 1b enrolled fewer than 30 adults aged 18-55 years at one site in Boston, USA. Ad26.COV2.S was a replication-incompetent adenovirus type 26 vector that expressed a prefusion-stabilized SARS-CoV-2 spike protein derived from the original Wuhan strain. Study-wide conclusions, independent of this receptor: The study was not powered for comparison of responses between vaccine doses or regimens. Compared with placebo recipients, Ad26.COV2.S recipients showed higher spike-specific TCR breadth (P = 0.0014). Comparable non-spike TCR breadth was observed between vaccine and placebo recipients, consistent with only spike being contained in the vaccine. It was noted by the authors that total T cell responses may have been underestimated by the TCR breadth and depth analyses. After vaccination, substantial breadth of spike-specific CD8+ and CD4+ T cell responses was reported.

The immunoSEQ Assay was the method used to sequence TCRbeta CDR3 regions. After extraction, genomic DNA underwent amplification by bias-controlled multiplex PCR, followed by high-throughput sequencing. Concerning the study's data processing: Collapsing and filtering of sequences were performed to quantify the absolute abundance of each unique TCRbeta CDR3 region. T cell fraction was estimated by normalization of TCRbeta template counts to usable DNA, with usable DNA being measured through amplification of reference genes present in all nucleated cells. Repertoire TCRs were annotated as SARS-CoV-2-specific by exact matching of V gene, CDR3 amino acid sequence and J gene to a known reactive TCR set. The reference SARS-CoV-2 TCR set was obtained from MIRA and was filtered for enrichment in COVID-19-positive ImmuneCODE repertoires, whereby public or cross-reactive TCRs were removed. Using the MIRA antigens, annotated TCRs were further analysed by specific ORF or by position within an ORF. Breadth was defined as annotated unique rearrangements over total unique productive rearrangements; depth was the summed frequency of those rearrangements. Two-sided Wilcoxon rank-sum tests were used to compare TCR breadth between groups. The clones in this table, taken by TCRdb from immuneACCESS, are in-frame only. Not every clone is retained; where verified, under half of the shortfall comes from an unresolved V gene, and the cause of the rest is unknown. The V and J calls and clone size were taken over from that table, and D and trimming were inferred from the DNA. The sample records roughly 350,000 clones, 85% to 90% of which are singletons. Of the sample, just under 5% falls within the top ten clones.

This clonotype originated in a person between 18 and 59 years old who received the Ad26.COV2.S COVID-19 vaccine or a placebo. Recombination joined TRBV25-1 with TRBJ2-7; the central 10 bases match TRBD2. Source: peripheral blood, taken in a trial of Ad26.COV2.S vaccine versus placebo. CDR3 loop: CASSELGLAGAYEQYF. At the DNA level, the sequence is TGTGCCAGCAGTGAATTAGGGCTAGCGGGGGCCTACGAGCAGTACTTC.